The present TCR beta chain was sequenced within a study of blood T cell repertoires in COVID-19 (dated by TCRdb to about 2020). For the study in its entirety: Samples from collaborators originated in the United States, Italy and Spain and spanned both the acute and convalescent phases of COVID-19. Where available, HLA class I and class II types were obtained from metadata supplied by the sample provider rather than from assay-based typing. Nearly every sample came with metadata listing a de-identified subject ID, COVID-19 status, age in years and sex. The samples were drawn from the first 160 participants of the ongoing ImmuneRACE study and from about 1,200 subjects provided by 6 global collaborators. Subjects who had been exposed to COVID-19, were actively infected with it, or had recovered from it provided the deeply sampled blood TCRbeta repertoires that made up the dataset. The material from the prospective study consisted of cDNA or gDNA derived from T cells, B-cell-depleted T cells, or PBMCs. The repertoires were released in a freely available public database meant as a resource for research on the immune response to SARS-CoV-2.

TCRbeta CDR3 regions were amplified from genomic DNA using the immunoSEQ Assay, a bias-controlled multiplex PCR. In the source study's methods: The number of nucleated cells in each sample was estimated from the amplification of reference gene primers within the assay. To quantify the absolute abundance of each unique TCRbeta CDR3 rearrangement, sequence reads were collapsed and filtered. Productive Simpson clonality was computed per sample as the square root of Simpson's diversity index over productive rearrangements. TCRdb retrieved this table from immuneACCESS and kept in-frame rearrangements only. Not all clones are present; in checked studies, unresolved V genes account for under half, and no reason is known for the remainder. That table is the source of V, J and clone size, and D and trimming were worked out from the DNA. The sample contains 150,000 to 200,000 clones, over 75% of them found a single time. The ten biggest clones cover around 1.3% of the sample.

Enrolling through a virtual design, the prospective study's participants ranged in age from roughly 18 to 100 years and lived across roughly 24 United States geographic areas. Cohort assignment in the prospective study relied on participant-reported clinical history from a screening survey and a study questionnaire. In the prospective study, whole blood, serum and a nasopharyngeal or oropharyngeal swab were collected from each participant by mobile phlebotomists. Prospective study participants could optionally give additional blood draws and questionnaires over an approximately two-month period. Before DNA extraction, prospective study blood samples were shipped either frozen or at room temperature. Counted from cysteine to phenylalanine, this CDR3 has 17 amino acids. Of the read, only the CDR3 DNA is kept; its 51 bases are in frame from base 1. The junction carries 21 bases between V and J, which are trimmed by 2 bases and 6 bases respectively. CDR1 MNHEY and CDR2 SVGEGT are derived from the germline V gene.

Here is what the overall study found, with its caveats: Clinical and demographic metadata were provided uncurated, with the amount varying by source and participant.

Turning to this clone: Its antigen target is currently unknown. No clone much larger than this one lies a single base away; base qualities are absent.

The rearranged chain carries TRBV6-2 or TRBV6-3 and TRBJ2-3, with the D gene too uncertain to name. This clonotype originated in a human donor with acute COVID-19. The donor label of this sample is uncertain. The source material was PBMCs or T cells enriched from blood (not recorded which). The DNA sequence is as follows: TGTGCCAGCAGTTACGGCGGTAGCCCCACCTATGGGGATACGCAGTATTTT. Its amino acids are CASSYGGSPTYGDTQYF.